This T cell receptor (beta chain) was obtained from a study of identical twins. Study-level findings and limits: Twins' surplus sharing was weaker for beta out-of-frame sequences. Those out-of-frame alpha sequences shared by twins showed an excess of low generation probability. Cross-sectional statistical analysis was relied on for the conclusions, without the same donors being followed.

This clonotype was picked up a small number of times. What it recognizes is unknown. TCRdb called the 5' RACE reads again in MiXCR, with one record for every CDR3 protein. The sample carries 650,000 to 750,000 distinct CDR3 sequences, roughly 20% recorded once. CDR1 is LGHNA and CDR2 is YSLEER in the germline V gene. This CDR3 contains 16 residues. Germline trimming cut 2 bases from V and 3 bases from J; bases unmatched to any gene: 8. The sample was also reused in another study, on T cells expressing NK-cell markers. That source reports: The authors derived TCR beta repertoires from sorted CD3+CD56+NKG2C+, CD3+CD56+NKG2C- and CD3+CD56-NKG2C+ T cells.

The chain recombines TRBV4-3 with TRBJ2-7, with TRBD1 identical over 9 bases. The material sequenced was PBMCs. The receptor comes from a woman between 18 and 29 years old in good health. CDR3 bases: TGCGCCAGCAGCCAACAAACCGGGACAGGGTTCTACGAGCAGTACTTC. This translates into CASSQQTGTGFYEQYF.